Included here is one T cell receptor beta chain sequence, with context. What it binds is unknown. The study ran the assay at deep level. Genomic DNA of each subset was evenly split across several immunoSEQ plates. The method was immunoSEQ multiplex PCR; TCRdb's version includes in-frame clones alone and lacks a portion of them. The sample holds over 850,000 clones; approximately 78% are singletons and the top ten take under 0.65%. This record comes from a study of shared clonotypes between healthy human individuals. Study details: There were three CD4 naive, three CD4 memory, two CD8 naive and one CD8 memory plates per donor.

Study-wide results and limits: Memory subsets generally showed smaller estimated richness than naive subsets did.

Sequences were obtained from memory CD4+ T cells from PBMCs. Subset specified: CD45RA-negative fraction. The sequence was obtained from a man aged 18 to 29 in good health. Some clones in this sample may be carry-over from other donors' samples.

CDR3 sequence: CASRRQVSNQPQHF. CDR3 bases: TGTGCCAGCAGGCGACAGGTTAGCAATCAGCCCCAGCATTTT. The chain joins TRBV6-1 to TRBJ1-5; possible D gene TRBD1, 6 bases. The germline V gene has CDR1 MNHNS and CDR2 SASEGT. This CDR3 region has 14 residues. The V gene lost 6 bases and the J gene lost 0 bases, with 9 bases spanning the gap.